Each of the 7 T cell receptor beta chains below was sequenced from the same sample in a study of T cell repertoires in cytomegalovirus infection. TCRdb ran MiXCR on the reads and lists one entry per CDR3 protein. The repertoire consists of around 230,000 distinct CDR3 sequences, with roughly 34% occurring once and the leading ten covering roughly three fifths. No antigens are known for them. This specimen was CD8+ T cells from cultured PBMCs, taken from culture after CMV antigen stimulation. The receptor set was obtained from a human donor in good health (CMV status not recorded). Some clones in this sample may be carry-over from other donors' samples.

Regarding this clonotype: Germline and junction disagree at one end, which may indicate a read error. This chain's CDR3 is CANSHIAGLREKLFF. The DNA of the CDR3 is TGTGCCAACAGCCATATTGCGGGGCTGAGGGAAAAACTGTTTTTT. This sequence joins TRBV7-8 and TRBJ1-4; maybe TRBD1 (5 bases). The CDR3 is made up of 15 amino acids. Looked up from germline, CDR1 is SGHVS and CDR2 is FQNEAQ.

This clonotype was counted at least ten times. This sequence joins TRBV27 and TRBJ1-1, with a tentative D call TRBD1 (5 bases). Germline V lookup: CDR1 MNHEY, CDR2 SMNVEV (reference sequence). V was pared by 3 bases and J by 5 bases, with 13 bases between. The CDR3 totals 14 residues. The CDR3 sequence: CASSFSAGWTEAFF. In DNA form, the CDR3 reads TGTGCCAGCAGTTTCTCGGCAGGGTGGACTGAAGCTTTCTTT.

In this sample, this clonotype turned up a few times. The chain couples TRBV30 to TRBJ1-5, with TRBD1 as a possible D gene (6 bases). Germline V gene lookup returns CDR1 GTSNPN and CDR2 SVGIG (reference sequence). Between the trimmed V and J ends, which lost 1 base and 0 bases, there was a span of 10 bases. The CDR3 runs 15 residues. As DNA, the CDR3 is TGTGCCTGGAGTGCAGGGGTTTATAGCAATCAGCCCCAGCATTTT. It codes for CAWSAGVYSNQPQHF.

This clonotype was picked up many times. J is TRBJ1-4 and V is TRBV7-9; D remains unclear. CDR1 and CDR2 from the germline V gene are SEHNR and FQNEAQ (reference sequence). There are 13 residues in the CDR3. Between the trimmed V and J ends, which lost 6 bases and 8 bases, there was a span of 13 bases. The CDR3 protein is CASSSGSSEKLFF. The CDR3 nucleotides are TGTGCCAGCAGTTCCGGGTCTAGCGAAAAACTGTTTTTT.

The J gene is TRBJ2-7, the V gene TRBV7-9; 9 positions match TRBD1. This CDR3 has 15 residues. Germline-derived CDR1 and CDR2 are SEHNR and FQNEAQ (reference sequence). After removal of 5 bases from V and 2 bases from J, the junction contained 7 bases not matched to a gene. CDR3 residues: CASSPTGTGPYEQYF. The CDR3, as DNA: TGTGCCAGCAGCCCAACAGGGACAGGGCCCTACGAGCAGTACTTC.

This clonotype was seen a few times. The V and J genes are TRBV20-1 and TRBJ2-7; 7 positions match TRBD1. Germline V gives CDR1 DFQATT, CDR2 SNEGSKA (reference sequence). The CDR3 is 14 amino acids. The junction had 4 bases not matched to a gene; V was cut back by 0 bases and J by 2 bases. The CDR3, as DNA: TGCAGTGCTAGAGAGACAGGGCGCGCCTACGAGCAGTACTTC. Its translation: CSARETGRAYEQYF.

V usage is TRBV19 and J usage is TRBJ1-1; 7 bases align to TRBD1. The CDR3 is made up of 14 amino acids. J gave up 6 bases and V 5 bases, and 9 bases lay outside the gene matches. Germline V lookup: CDR1 LNHDA, CDR2 SQIVND (reference sequence). The CDR3 spells CASSEPTGAPEAFF. Here the CDR3 DNA reads TGTGCCAGTAGTGAACCAACAGGGGCCCCTGAAGCTTTCTTT.